The 27 T cell receptor beta chains below were found in one sample sequenced in a study of identical twins. TCRdb called the 5' RACE reads again in MiXCR, with one record for every CDR3 protein. The sample shows 570,000 or so distinct CDR3 sequences, approximately 9.6% of them seen only once. The same sample was also used in a study of yellow fever vaccine responses in identical twins.

Material: PBMCs. The origin of the receptors is a young woman in good health.

This clonotype has only a few counts. A read error may account for a junction end that differs from germline. The chain combines TRBV19 with TRBJ2-1, with TRBD2 identical over 8 bases. From germline, CDR1 is LNHDA and CDR2 SQIVND (reference sequence). CDR3 length: 13 amino acids. The CDR3 sequence is CASRIAGTNEQFF. The CDR3 DNA is TGTGCCAGTAGGATAGCGGGAACCAATGAGCAGTTCTTC. The complete variable domain, with remaining parts taken from reference TRBV19 and TRBJ2-1, reads DGGITQSPKYLFRKEGQNVTLSCEQNLNHDAMYWYRQDPGQGLRLIYYSQIVNDFQKGDIAEGYSVSREKKESFPLTVTSAQKNPTAFYLCASRIAGTNEQFFGPGTRLTVL.

This chain connects TRBV4-3 to TRBJ1-5; D is ambiguous. V was cut by 0 bases and J by 3 bases, with 3 bases left in between. The CDR3 is 13 residues long. Germline V lookup: CDR1 LGHNA, CDR2 YSLEER. The CDR3 region is CASSQDPNQPQHF. The CDR3, as DNA: TGCGCCAGCAGCCAAGATCCCAATCAGCCCCAGCATTTT.

This clonotype appeared a single time. The chain uses TRBV18 and TRBJ2-7; no definite D call. This CDR3 region has 16 residues. Trimming left V 6 bases short and J 5 bases short, with 23 bases between. Germline assignment: CDR1 KGHSH and CDR2 LQKENI. The CDR3 sequence: CASSPLTGGTLNEQYF. The DNA of the CDR3 is TGTGCCAGCTCCCCCCTAACGGGTGGCACACTCAACGAGCAGTACTTC. Full variable domain (missing parts from reference TRBV18 and TRBJ2-7): NAGVMQNPRHLVRRRGQEARLRCSPMKGHSHVYWYRQLPEEGLKFMVYLQKENIIDESGMPKERFSAEFPKEGPSILRIQQVVRGDSAAYFCASSPLTGGTLNEQYFGPGTRLTVT.

V and J are TRBV4-3 and TRBJ2-1, with 7 bases aligning to TRBD2. CDR3 length: 14 amino acids. V shed 5 bases and J 3 bases; nucleotides not matched to a gene: 4. Germline values: CDR1 LGHNA, CDR2 YSLEER. Written as DNA, the CDR3 is TGCGCCAGCAGCGAAAGCGGGATCTACAATGAGCAGTTCTTC. Its translation: CASSESGIYNEQFF.

The genes are TRBV20-1 and TRBJ2-7; TRBD1 matches 8 bases. Germline CDR1 and CDR2: DFQATT and SNEGSKA (reference sequence). V dropped 3 bases and J dropped 2; count of bases not matched to a gene: 9. The CDR3 runs 15 residues. The CDR3 reads CSARDRGRGPYEQYF. The CDR3 DNA is TGCAGTGCTAGGGACCGTGGCAGGGGGCCCTACGAGCAGTACTTC.

This clonotype was observed a handful of times. This chain connects TRBV15 to TRBJ2-7, with D tentatively TRBD2 (6 bases). Germline values: CDR1 LNHNV, CDR2 YYDKDF (reference sequence). The CDR3 contains 15 residues. The V end lost 0 bases, the J end lost 9 bases, and 18 bases lay between the germline ends. The CDR3: CATSRDGASGLSQYF. The CDR3 region has the DNA TGTGCCACCAGCAGAGATGGGGCCAGCGGGCTCTCGCAGTACTTC. Complete variable domain (other parts from reference TRBV15 and TRBJ2-7): DAMVIQNPRYQVTQFGKPVTLSCSQTLNHNVMYWYQQKSSQAPKLLFHYYDKDFNNEADTPDNFQSRRPNTSFCFLDIRSPGLGDTAMYLCATSRDGASGLSQYFGPGTRLTVT.

This clonotype was counted ten times or more. The rearrangement joins TRBV29-1 to TRBJ2-4; D uncertain. The CDR3 contains 16 residues. CDR1 and CDR2 (germline): SQVTM, ANQGSEA. V dropped 6 bases and J dropped 2 bases, with 20 bases sitting between them. The CDR3 bases are TGCAGCGTAGTCCGGGCCCTAGGTAAACCCAAAAACATTCAGTACTTC. It yields the protein CSVVRALGKPKNIQYF.

V and J are TRBV7-2 and TRBJ2-7, with TRBD1 matching 7 bases. The germline V gene encodes CDR1 SGHTA and CDR2 FQGNSA. The V segment lost 5 bases and the J segment 2 bases; nucleotides outside the gene matches: 9. CDR3 length: 15 amino acids. The CDR3 reads CASSPRTGTTYEQYF. CDR3 bases: TGTGCCAGCAGCCCGCGGACAGGAACCACCTACGAGCAGTACTTC.

This clonotype was detected a few times. The chain combines TRBV6-1 with TRBJ2-7; TRBD2 aligns across 8 bases. The CDR3 consists of 13 residues. The junction had 10 bases not matched to a gene; V was cut back by 8 bases and J by 7 bases. Germline CDR1 is MNHNS and CDR2 is SASEGT. CDR3 nucleotides: TGTGCCAGCGCATTCGAGCCGGGGGGGGAGCAGTACTTC. It specifies CASAFEPGGEQYF.

The V gene is TRBV28, the J gene TRBJ2-7, with D perhaps TRBD1 or TRBD2 (5 bases each). Germline CDR1 is MDHEN and CDR2 is SYDVKM. The V and J ends lost 2 bases and 6 bases respectively, with 11 bases between them. The CDR3 loop spans 13 amino acids. This CDR3 reads CASSLGGKGEQYF. The CDR3 DNA reads as TGTGCCAGCAGTTTAGGGGGAAAGGGCGAGCAGTACTTC.

This clonotype was counted ten times or more. This rearrangement joins TRBV20-1 to TRBJ2-3, with D tentatively TRBD1 (5 bases). The CDR3 totals 14 residues. CDR1 is DFQATT, CDR2 SNEGSKA, per germline (reference sequence). V lost 2 bases and J lost 4, with 13 bases in between. Here the CDR3 reads CSARTAGKSDTQYF. The CDR3 coding sequence is TGCAGTGCTAGAACCGCAGGGAAATCAGATACGCAGTATTTT.

This clonotype has a handful of counts. The V and J genes are TRBV5-1 and TRBJ2-3; D unresolved. Germline values: CDR1 SGHRS, CDR2 YFSETQ. The CDR3 spans 14 residues. Trimming pared 4 bases from V and 6 bases from J, leaving 15 bases between. The CDR3: CASSPVGLSDTQYF. The CDR3 coding sequence is TGCGCCAGCAGCCCCGTAGGGCTATCGGATACGCAGTATTTT.

This clonotype was detected ten times or more. The V call is TRBV12-3 or TRBV12-4, the J call TRBJ2-1; possibly TRBD1 for D (6 bases). There are 15 residues in the CDR3. Trimming took off 5 bases at V and 8 bases at J, with 19 bases between the two ends. CDR3 DNA: TGTGCCAGCAGTGGCCCTACCAGGGGTAGATATGAGCAGTTCTTC. This translates into CASSGPTRGRYEQFF.

This chain uses TRBV2 with TRBJ2-1, with D possibly TRBD2 on 7 matching bases. Germline V lookup: CDR1 SNHLY, CDR2 FYNNEI. CDR3 size: 15 residues. The ends were cut back, 8 bases at V and 9 bases at J, with 23 bases in the middle. DNA for the CDR3: TGTGCCAGCGGGGGGGCTAGCGGCCCCGCCGGTGAGCAGTTCTTC. Translation: CASGGASGPAGEQFF.

This sequence joins TRBV6-4 and TRBJ2-6; D ambiguous. The V end lost 7 bases, the J end lost 0 bases, and 22 bases lay between the germline ends. In germline, CDR1 is MRHNA, CDR2 SNTAGT. The CDR3 is 19 residues long. CDR3 bases: TGTGCCAGCACCGACTCCCTGGCAGGTTACAACTCTGGGGCCAACGTCCTGACTTTC. Protein product: CASTDSLAGYNSGANVLTF.

This clonotype came up a few times. This chain joins TRBV29-1 and TRBJ2-5; D perhaps matches TRBD1 (6 bases). Trimming cost V 4 bases and J 2 bases, with 11 bases left between them. Germline V gene lookup returns CDR1 SQVTM and CDR2 ANQGSEA. The CDR3 has 13 amino acids. The CDR3 coding sequence is TGCAGCGTTGTTATGGACAGTCAAGAGACCCAGTACTTC. Its protein is CSVVMDSQETQYF.

This clonotype has at least ten counts. The V gene is TRBV21-1, the J gene TRBJ1-1; the D call in the table, TRBD1, was not verified against the DNA. TRBV21-1 is marked as a pseudogene. This CDR3 contains 14 residues. The CDR3 loop reads CASSKVPGDTEAFF. For the CDR3, the DNA is TGTGCCAGCAGCAAAGTCCCAGGGGACACTGAAGCTTTCTTT.

In its sample, this clonotype was seen many times. The CDR3 bases are TGTGCCACCAGCAGATCCGGGGGTACGCGGAAACAAGAGACCCAGTACTTC. This gives the protein CATSRSGGTRKQETQYF. This sequence joins TRBV15 and TRBJ2-5, with a possible D match to TRBD2 (6 bases). Trimming left V 2 bases short and J 2 bases short, with 18 bases between. The CDR3 is 17 residues long. In germline, CDR1 is LNHNV, CDR2 YYDKDF (reference sequence). Full variable domain (missing parts from reference TRBV15 and TRBJ2-5): DAMVIQNPRYQVTQFGKPVTLSCSQTLNHNVMYWYQQKSSQAPKLLFHYYDKDFNNEADTPDNFQSRRPNTSFCFLDIRSPGLGDTAMYLCATSRSGGTRKQETQYFGPGTRLLVL.

In this sample, this clonotype turned up many times. V gene TRBV6-5 combines with J gene TRBJ2-1, with TRBD2 matching 9 bases. CDR3 size: 16 residues. The germline V gene has CDR1 MNHEY and CDR2 SVGAGI. V lost 2 bases and J lost 10; bases outside the gene matches: 12. CDR3 bases: TGTGCCAGCAGTTACCGAAAAGCGGGAGGCCAGGTCGAGCAGTTCTTC. Translation gives CASSYRKAGGQVEQFF.

This clonotype has a count of ten or more. The V gene is TRBV6-1, the J gene TRBJ2-1; 10 bases agree with TRBD2. CDR3 length: 16 amino acids. The junction had 13 bases not matched to a gene; V was cut back by 6 bases and J by 8 bases. Germline-derived CDR1 and CDR2 are MNHNS and SASEGT. The CDR3 sequence: CASRTPAGGPRDEQFF. DNA for the CDR3: TGTGCCAGCAGGACCCCAGCGGGAGGGCCAAGAGATGAGCAGTTCTTC.

There are many counts of this clonotype. V and J are TRBV12-3 or TRBV12-4 and TRBJ2-4; D might be TRBD1 or TRBD2, each matching 5 bases. V shed 8 bases and J shed 1 base, with 15 bases lying between them. This CDR3 has 15 amino acids. The CDR3 region has the DNA TGTGCCAGCGGAGGCCCAGGGCGGGCCAAAAACATTCAGTACTTC. Its translation: CASGGPGRAKNIQYF.

This clonotype was seen a few times. This chain connects TRBV11-2 to TRBJ2-3; possible D gene TRBD1, 5 bases. Germline CDR1 SGHAT, CDR2 FQNNGV. The V end lost 1 base, the J end lost 3 bases, and 14 bases lay between the germline ends. The CDR3 extends over 16 amino acids. For the CDR3, the DNA is TGTGCCAGCAGCTTAGGGCAGGGTGTGTTTACAGATACGCAGTATTTT. Protein sequence: CASSLGQGVFTDTQYF.

This clonotype occurred many times. This chain uses TRBV4-2 with TRBJ2-1, with D tentatively TRBD2 (5 bases). Germline V gene lookup returns CDR1 LGHNA and CDR2 YNFKEQ. The length of the CDR3 is 17 residues. V was cut by 0 bases and J by 6 bases, with 18 bases left in between. CDR3 in DNA: TGTGCCAGCAGCCAAGATCCGGGGTTTAGGCCGTCCAATGAGCAGTTCTTC. Its protein is CASSQDPGFRPSNEQFF.

This chain uses TRBV6-2 or TRBV6-3 with TRBJ2-1; D gene ambiguous. The germline V and J ends were trimmed by 6 bases and 9 bases, with 15 bases remaining between them. The CDR3 runs to 13 residues. CDR1 is MNHEY, CDR2 SVGEGT, per germline. CDR3 bases: TGTGCCAGCAGGGCCCTCAGTGTTCCTGAGCAGTTCTTC. Protein product: CASRALSVPEQFF.

This clonotype was detected only once. This chain joins TRBV29-1 and TRBJ2-1; tentatively, D is TRBD2 (6 bases). Germline assignment: CDR1 SQVTM and CDR2 ANQGSEA. The CDR3 runs 14 residues. The V end lost 7 bases, the J end lost 8 bases, and 21 bases lay between the germline ends. CDR3 DNA: TGCAGCGCGGACGGGGGTTCCAAGGGTGATGAGCAGTTCTTC. It translates to CSADGGSKGDEQFF.

This clonotype was recorded a few times. The chain is built from TRBV29-1 and TRBJ1-2, with 7 bases aligning to TRBD1. J lost 6 bases, V lost 7 bases, and 8 bases had no gene match. Germline V gene sequence: CDR1 SQVTM, CDR2 ANQGSEA. CDR3 length: 12 amino acids. The CDR3 loop is CSGRQGFDGYTF. CDR3 sequence (DNA): TGCAGCGGCAGACAGGGTTTCGATGGCTACACCTTC.

This clonotype was observed a few times. The chain's CDR3 is CAPPQAGGGNTGELFF. The DNA of the CDR3 is TGTGCCCCCCCACAGGCGGGGGGCGGGAACACCGGGGAGCTGTTTTTT. The V gene is TRBV2, the J gene TRBJ2-2; 8 bases map to TRBD2. Germline CDR1 SNHLY, CDR2 FYNNEI. The CDR3 covers 16 residues. The trim removed 11 bases at V and 1 base at J, leaving 12 bases unmatched.